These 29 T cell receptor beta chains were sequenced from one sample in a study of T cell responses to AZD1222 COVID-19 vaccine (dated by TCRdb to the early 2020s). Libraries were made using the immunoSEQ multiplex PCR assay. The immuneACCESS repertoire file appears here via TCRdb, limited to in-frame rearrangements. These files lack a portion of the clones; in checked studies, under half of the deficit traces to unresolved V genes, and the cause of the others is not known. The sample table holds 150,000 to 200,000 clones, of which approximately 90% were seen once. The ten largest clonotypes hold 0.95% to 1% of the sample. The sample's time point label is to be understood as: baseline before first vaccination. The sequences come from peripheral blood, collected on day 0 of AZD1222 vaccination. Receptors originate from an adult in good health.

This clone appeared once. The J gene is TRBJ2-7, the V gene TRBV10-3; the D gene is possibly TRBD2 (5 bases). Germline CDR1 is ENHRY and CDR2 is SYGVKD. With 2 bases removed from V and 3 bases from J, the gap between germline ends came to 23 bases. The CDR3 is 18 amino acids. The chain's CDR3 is CAISEVFSNSRVNYEQYF. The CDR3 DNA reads TGTGCCATCAGTGAGGTTTTTTCGAATTCGAGGGTAAACTACGAGCAGTACTTC.

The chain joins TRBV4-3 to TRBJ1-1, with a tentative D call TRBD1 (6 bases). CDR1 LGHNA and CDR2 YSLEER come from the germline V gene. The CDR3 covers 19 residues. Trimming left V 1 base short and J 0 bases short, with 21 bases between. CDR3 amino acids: CASSQGPRDTWTLNTEAFF. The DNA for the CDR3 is TGCGCCAGCAGCCAAGGACCCCGGGACACTTGGACCCTGAACACTGAAGCTTTCTTT.

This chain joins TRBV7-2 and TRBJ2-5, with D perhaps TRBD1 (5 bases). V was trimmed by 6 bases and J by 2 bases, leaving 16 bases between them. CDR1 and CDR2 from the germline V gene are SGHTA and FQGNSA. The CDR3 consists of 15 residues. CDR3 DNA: TGTGCCAGCAGTATAGACGCAGGGCGACAAGAGACCCAGTACTTC. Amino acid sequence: CASSIDAGRQETQYF.

The CDR3 is CASSFRTGFNQPQHF. The DNA of the CDR3 is TGTGCCAGCAGTTTCCGGACAGGGTTCAATCAGCCCCAGCATTTT. The chain combines TRBV6-5 with TRBJ1-5; 8 bases map to TRBD1. This CDR3 comprises 15 residues. The ends lost 4 bases at V and 3 bases at J; junction bases unmatched: 5. Per germline, CDR1 MNHEY and CDR2 SVGAGI.

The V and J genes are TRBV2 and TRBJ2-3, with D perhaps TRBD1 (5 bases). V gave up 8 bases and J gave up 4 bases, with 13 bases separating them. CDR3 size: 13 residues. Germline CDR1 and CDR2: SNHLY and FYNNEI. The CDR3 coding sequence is TGTGCCAGCGAGGCTGACAGATCAGATACGCAGTATTTT. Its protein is CASEADRSDTQYF.

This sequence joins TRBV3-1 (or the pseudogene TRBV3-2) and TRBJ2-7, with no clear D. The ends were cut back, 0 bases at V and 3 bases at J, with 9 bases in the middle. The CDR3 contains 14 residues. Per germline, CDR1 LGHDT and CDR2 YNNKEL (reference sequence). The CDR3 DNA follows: TGTGCCAGCAGCCAAGATTACACGGACTACGAGCAGTACTTC. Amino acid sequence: CASSQDYTDYEQYF.

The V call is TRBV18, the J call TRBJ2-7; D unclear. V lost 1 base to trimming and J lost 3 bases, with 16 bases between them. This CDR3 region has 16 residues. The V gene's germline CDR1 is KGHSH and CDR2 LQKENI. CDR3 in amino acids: CASSPLALEGIYEQYF. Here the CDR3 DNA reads TGTGCCAGCTCACCACTCGCTTTGGAAGGGATCTACGAGCAGTACTTC. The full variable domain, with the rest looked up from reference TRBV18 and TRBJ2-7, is NAGVMQNPRHLVRRRGQEARLRCSPMKGHSHVYWYRQLPEEGLKFMVYLQKENIIDESGMPKERFSAEFPKEGPSILRIQQVVRGDSAAYFCASSPLALEGIYEQYFGPGTRLTVT.

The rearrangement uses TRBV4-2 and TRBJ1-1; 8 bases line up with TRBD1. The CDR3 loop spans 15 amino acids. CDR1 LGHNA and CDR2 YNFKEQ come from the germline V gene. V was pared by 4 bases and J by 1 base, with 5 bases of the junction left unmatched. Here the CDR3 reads CASSRSGTGNTEAFF. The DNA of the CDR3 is TGTGCCAGCAGCCGTTCCGGGACAGGGAACACTGAAGCTTTCTTT.

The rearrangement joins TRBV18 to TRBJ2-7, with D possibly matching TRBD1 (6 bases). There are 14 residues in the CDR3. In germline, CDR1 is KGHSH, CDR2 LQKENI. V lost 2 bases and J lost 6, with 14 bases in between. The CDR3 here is CASSPFPGESEQYF. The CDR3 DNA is TGTGCCAGCTCACCATTTCCAGGGGAAAGCGAGCAGTACTTC. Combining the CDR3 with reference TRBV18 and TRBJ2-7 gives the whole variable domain NAGVMQNPRHLVRRRGQEARLRCSPMKGHSHVYWYRQLPEEGLKFMVYLQKENIIDESGMPKERFSAEFPKEGPSILRIQQVVRGDSAAYFCASSPFPGESEQYFGPGTRLTVT.

The CDR3 region is CASSIGSGRISNQPQHF. CDR3 nucleotides: TGTGCCAGTAGTATAGGTTCCGGACGGATTAGCAATCAGCCCCAGCATTTT. The chain joins TRBV19 to TRBJ1-5; D not certain. The V end lost 1 base, the J end lost 0 bases, and 13 bases lay between the germline ends. CDR1 is LNHDA and CDR2 is SQIVND in the germline V gene (reference sequence). This CDR3 spans 17 amino acids.

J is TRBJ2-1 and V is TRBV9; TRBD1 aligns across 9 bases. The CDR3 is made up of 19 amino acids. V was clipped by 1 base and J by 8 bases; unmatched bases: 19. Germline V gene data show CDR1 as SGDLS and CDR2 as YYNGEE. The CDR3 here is CASSVSRRGGYRGPDEQFF. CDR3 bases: TGTGCCAGCAGCGTATCCCGAAGGGGAGGATACAGGGGGCCAGATGAGCAGTTCTTC.

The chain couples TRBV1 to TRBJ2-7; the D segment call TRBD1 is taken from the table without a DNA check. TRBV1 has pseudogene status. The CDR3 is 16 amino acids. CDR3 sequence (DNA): TGCACCAGCAGCCAAGATGAGGGACAGTCTACCTACGAGCAGTACTTC. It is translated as CTSSQDEGQSTYEQYF.

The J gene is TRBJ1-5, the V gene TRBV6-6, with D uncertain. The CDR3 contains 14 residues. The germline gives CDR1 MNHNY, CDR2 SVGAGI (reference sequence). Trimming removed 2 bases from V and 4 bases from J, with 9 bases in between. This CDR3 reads CASSYPGDNQPQHF. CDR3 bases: TGTGCCAGCAGTTACCCCGGCGATAATCAGCCCCAGCATTTT.

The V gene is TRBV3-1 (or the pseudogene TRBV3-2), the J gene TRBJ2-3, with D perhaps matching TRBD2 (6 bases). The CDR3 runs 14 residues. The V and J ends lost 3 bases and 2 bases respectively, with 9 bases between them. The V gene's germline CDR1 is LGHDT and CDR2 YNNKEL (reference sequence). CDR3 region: CASSHGSTTDTQYF. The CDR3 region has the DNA TGTGCCAGCAGCCACGGGAGTACCACAGATACGCAGTATTTT.

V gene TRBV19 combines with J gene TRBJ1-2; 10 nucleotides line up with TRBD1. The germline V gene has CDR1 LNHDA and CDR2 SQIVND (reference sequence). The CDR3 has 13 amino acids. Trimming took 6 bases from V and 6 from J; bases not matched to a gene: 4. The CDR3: CASRGQGPDGYTF. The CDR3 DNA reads TGTGCCAGTAGGGGACAGGGGCCTGATGGCTACACCTTC.

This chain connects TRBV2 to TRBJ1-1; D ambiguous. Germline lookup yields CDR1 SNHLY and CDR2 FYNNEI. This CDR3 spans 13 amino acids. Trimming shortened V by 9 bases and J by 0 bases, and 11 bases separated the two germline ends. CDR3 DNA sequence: TGTGCCAGTGTGTCGGGAGTGAACACTGAAGCTTTCTTT. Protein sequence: CASVSGVNTEAFF.

The CDR3 is CASSLVAGANYGYTF. In DNA form, the CDR3 reads TGTGCCAGCAGCTTAGTAGCCGGAGCTAACTATGGCTACACCTTC. V is TRBV7-8 and J is TRBJ1-2, with unresolved D. The CDR3 totals 15 residues. V was shortened by 1 base and J by 0 bases, with 9 bases between the two germline ends. CDR1 and CDR2 from the germline V gene are SGHVS and FQNEAQ.

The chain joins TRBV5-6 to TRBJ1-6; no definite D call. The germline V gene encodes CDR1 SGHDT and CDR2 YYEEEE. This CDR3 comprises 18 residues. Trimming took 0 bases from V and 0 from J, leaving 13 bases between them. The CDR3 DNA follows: TGTGCCAGCAGCTTGGGCGGACGGGAGAGCTCCTATAATTCACCCCTCCACTTT. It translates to CASSLGGRESSYNSPLHF.

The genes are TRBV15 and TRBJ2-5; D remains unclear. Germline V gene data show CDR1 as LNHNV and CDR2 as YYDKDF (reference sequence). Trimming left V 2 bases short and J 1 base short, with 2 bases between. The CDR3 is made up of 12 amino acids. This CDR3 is CATSRFQETQYF. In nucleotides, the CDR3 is TGTGCCACCAGCAGATTCCAAGAGACCCAGTACTTC.

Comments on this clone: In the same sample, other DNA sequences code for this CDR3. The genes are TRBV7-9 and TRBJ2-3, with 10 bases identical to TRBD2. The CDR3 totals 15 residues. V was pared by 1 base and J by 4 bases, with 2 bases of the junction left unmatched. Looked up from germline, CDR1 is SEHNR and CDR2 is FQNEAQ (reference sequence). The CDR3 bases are TGTGCCAGCAGCTTAGGTCTAGCGGGAGCAGATACGCAGTATTTT. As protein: CASSLGLAGADTQYF.

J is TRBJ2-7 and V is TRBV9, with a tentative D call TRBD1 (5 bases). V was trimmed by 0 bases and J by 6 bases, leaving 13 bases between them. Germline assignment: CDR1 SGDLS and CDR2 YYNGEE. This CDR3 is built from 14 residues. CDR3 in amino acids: CASSVGGQGAEQYF. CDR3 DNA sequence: TGTGCCAGCAGCGTAGGGGGCCAGGGCGCCGAGCAGTACTTC.

CDR3: CASSAGEWANTGELFF. In DNA form, the CDR3 reads TGTGCCAGCAGTGCTGGTGAGTGGGCGAACACCGGGGAGCTGTTTTTT. The V and J genes are TRBV25-1 and TRBJ2-2; D unresolved. The V and J ends lost 4 bases and 0 bases respectively, with 12 bases between them. Per the germline V gene, CDR1 is MGHDK and CDR2 is SYGVNS. The CDR3 extends over 16 amino acids.

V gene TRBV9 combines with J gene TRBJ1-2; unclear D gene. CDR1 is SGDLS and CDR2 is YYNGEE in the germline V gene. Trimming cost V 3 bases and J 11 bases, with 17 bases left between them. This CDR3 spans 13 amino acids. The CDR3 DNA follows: TGTGCCAGCAGCGGCCGAACAACTCGCCGGTACACCTTC. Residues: CASSGRTTRRYTF.

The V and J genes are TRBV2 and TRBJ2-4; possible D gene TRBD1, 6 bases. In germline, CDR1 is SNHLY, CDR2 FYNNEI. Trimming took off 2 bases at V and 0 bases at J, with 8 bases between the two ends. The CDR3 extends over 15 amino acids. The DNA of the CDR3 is TGTGCCAGCAGTGAACAGGGGCTAGCCAAAAACATTCAGTACTTC. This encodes CASSEQGLAKNIQYF.

CDR3 protein: CASSEVKLLNTEAFF. CDR3 coding DNA: TGTGCCAGCAGTGAAGTTAAGCTATTGAACACTGAAGCTTTCTTT. The rearrangement joins TRBV2 to TRBJ1-1, with D uncertain. This CDR3 has 15 amino acids. Germline-derived CDR1 and CDR2 are SNHLY and FYNNEI. Trimming shortened V by 1 base and J by 0 bases, and 9 bases separated the two germline ends.

CDR3 coding DNA: TGTGCCAGTAGTATAGTTAGAAATACGCAGTATTTT. Its protein product is CASSIVRNTQYF. The rearrangement uses TRBV19 and TRBJ2-3; D ambiguous. The germline V and J ends were trimmed by 1 base and 7 bases, with 6 bases remaining between them. Per the germline V gene, CDR1 is LNHDA and CDR2 is SQIVND (reference sequence). The CDR3 is made up of 12 amino acids.

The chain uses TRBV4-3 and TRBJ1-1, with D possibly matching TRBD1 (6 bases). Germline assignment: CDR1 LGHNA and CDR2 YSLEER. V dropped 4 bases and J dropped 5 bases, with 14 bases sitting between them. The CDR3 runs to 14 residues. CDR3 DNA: TGCGCCAGCAGCCTTCACGGGGGGCGGACTGAAGCTTTCTTT. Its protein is CASSLHGGRTEAFF.

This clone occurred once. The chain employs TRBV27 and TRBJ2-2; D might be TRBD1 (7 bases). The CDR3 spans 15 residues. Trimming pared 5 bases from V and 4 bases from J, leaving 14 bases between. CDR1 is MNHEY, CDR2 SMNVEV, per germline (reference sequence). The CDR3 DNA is TGTGCCAGCAGTCTCAGACAGGGAGGCACCGGGGAGCTGTTTTTT. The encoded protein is CASSLRQGGTGELFF.

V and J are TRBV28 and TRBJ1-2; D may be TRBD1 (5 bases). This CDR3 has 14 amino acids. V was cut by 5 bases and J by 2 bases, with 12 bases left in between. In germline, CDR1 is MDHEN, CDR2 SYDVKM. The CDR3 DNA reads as TGTGCCAGCAGTCCTCCCGACAGAAACTATGGCTACACCTTC. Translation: CASSPPDRNYGYTF.